This TCR beta chain was sequenced in a study of blood T cell repertoires in COVID-19. Across the whole study: Sites in the United States, Italy and Spain provided acute and convalescent COVID-19 samples. PBMCs, B-cell-depleted T cells, or T cells provided the cDNA or gDNA that made up the material.

As originally analysed: How many nucleated cells were present was estimated from reference gene primer amplification. Clones were sequenced by immunoSEQ multiplex PCR, and TCRdb holds only the in-frame ones, with some missing. Clone size and the V and J calls come from that table; the DNA yielded D and trimming. The data contain about 65,000 clones, roughly four fifths of them singletons. Germline loops: CDR1 SGHTA, CDR2 FQGNSA. The ends lost 3 bases at V and 6 bases at J; junction bases unmatched: 4. The length of the CDR3 is 13 residues. The V and J genes are TRBV7-2 and TRBJ1-2; 7 bases map to TRBD1. Sequenced: peripheral blood. This receptor was taken from a middle-aged man with COVID-19, enrolled during active disease. The CDR3 coding sequence is TGTGCCAGCAGCTTTGACAGGGATCATGGCTACACCTTC. Its protein product is CASSFDRDHGYTF.